The present T cell receptor beta chain was sequenced within a study of blood T cell repertoires in COVID-19. The length of the CDR3 is 15 residues. Germline V gene data show CDR1 as MNHEY and CDR2 as SVGAGI. V dropped 5 bases and J dropped 9; count of bases not matched to a gene: 6. Some clones are missing from TCRdb's copy, which holds only in-frame ones; the method was immunoSEQ multiplex PCR. The sample has approximately 72,000 clones, almost 85% seen once. This TCR was recovered from a man aged 45-65 years with acute or convalescent COVID-19. Source material: peripheral blood. This chain connects TRBV6-5 to TRBJ1-6, with 11 bases matching TRBD1. DNA of the CDR3: TGTGCCAGCAGTCGCGCGGGACAGGGGGTTTCACCCCTCCACTTT. Translation: CASSRAGQGVSPLHF.